The T cell receptor beta chain under discussion was sequenced for a study of PD-1 blockade in mismatch repair-deficient tumors. The wider study: Patients had over ten mismatch repair-deficient cancer types and were previously treated and progressing.

Comments on this clone: What it binds is not known.

Assay used: immunoSEQ multiplex PCR; TCRdb lists only in-frame clones, some missing. The table records tens of thousands of clones, approximately 78% of them present only once. General study findings and limits: Rapid post-treatment expansion, then contraction, generally preceding radiologic response, marked tumor-resident clones.

From germline, CDR1 is LGHNA and CDR2 YSLEER. The CDR3 loop spans 11 amino acids. V shed 1 base and J shed 9 bases, with 4 bases lying between them. PCR or immunohistochemistry showed mismatch repair deficiency in every enrolled patient. The source was peripheral blood, collected 2 weeks after starting pembrolizumab. This clonotype was obtained from an adult with mismatch repair-deficient cancer. The chain employs TRBV4-3 and TRBJ2-1, with unresolved D. CDR3: CASSQGGEQFF. The CDR3 coding sequence is TGCGCCAGCAGCCAAGGTGGTGAGCAGTTCTTC.